A few counts support the clone carrying this TCR beta chain. Its antigen is not known. The sample comes from a study of CD8+CD57+ T cells in acquired aplastic anemia. Study-level information: The sorted CD4+ and CD8+ cells yielded an average approximately 3 ug of DNA. General study findings and limits: Patients and controls shared 25 to 35 CD8+ CDR3 sequences, highly expressed in patients. Patients versus controls showed no significant CD8+ Simpson's diversity difference.

This CDR3 contains 14 residues. In germline, CDR1 is ENHRY, CDR2 SYGVKD. V shed 4 bases and J shed 0 bases, with 10 bases lying between them. Using genomic DNA as the template, TCR beta VDJ and CDR3 profiling was carried out. Each CDR3 protein gets one entry after TCRdb re-called the reads with MiXCR. The sample has about 150,000 distinct CDR3 sequences; approximately 52% are singletons. Patients included in sequencing had previously demonstrated CD8+CD57+ cell expansion by flow cytometry. There was no therapy given to any patient before the blood sampling took place. The sample comprised sorted CD4+, CD8+, or CD8+CD57+ T cells (not recorded which) from PBMCs. The chain uses TRBV10-3 and TRBJ2-7; TRBD2 is a possible D gene (5 bases). The clonotype originates from a human donor with aplastic anemia. The CDR3 coding sequence is TGTGCCATCAGTGCGCGTGACTACTCCTACGAGCAGTACTTC. Amino acid sequence: CAISARDYSYEQYF.